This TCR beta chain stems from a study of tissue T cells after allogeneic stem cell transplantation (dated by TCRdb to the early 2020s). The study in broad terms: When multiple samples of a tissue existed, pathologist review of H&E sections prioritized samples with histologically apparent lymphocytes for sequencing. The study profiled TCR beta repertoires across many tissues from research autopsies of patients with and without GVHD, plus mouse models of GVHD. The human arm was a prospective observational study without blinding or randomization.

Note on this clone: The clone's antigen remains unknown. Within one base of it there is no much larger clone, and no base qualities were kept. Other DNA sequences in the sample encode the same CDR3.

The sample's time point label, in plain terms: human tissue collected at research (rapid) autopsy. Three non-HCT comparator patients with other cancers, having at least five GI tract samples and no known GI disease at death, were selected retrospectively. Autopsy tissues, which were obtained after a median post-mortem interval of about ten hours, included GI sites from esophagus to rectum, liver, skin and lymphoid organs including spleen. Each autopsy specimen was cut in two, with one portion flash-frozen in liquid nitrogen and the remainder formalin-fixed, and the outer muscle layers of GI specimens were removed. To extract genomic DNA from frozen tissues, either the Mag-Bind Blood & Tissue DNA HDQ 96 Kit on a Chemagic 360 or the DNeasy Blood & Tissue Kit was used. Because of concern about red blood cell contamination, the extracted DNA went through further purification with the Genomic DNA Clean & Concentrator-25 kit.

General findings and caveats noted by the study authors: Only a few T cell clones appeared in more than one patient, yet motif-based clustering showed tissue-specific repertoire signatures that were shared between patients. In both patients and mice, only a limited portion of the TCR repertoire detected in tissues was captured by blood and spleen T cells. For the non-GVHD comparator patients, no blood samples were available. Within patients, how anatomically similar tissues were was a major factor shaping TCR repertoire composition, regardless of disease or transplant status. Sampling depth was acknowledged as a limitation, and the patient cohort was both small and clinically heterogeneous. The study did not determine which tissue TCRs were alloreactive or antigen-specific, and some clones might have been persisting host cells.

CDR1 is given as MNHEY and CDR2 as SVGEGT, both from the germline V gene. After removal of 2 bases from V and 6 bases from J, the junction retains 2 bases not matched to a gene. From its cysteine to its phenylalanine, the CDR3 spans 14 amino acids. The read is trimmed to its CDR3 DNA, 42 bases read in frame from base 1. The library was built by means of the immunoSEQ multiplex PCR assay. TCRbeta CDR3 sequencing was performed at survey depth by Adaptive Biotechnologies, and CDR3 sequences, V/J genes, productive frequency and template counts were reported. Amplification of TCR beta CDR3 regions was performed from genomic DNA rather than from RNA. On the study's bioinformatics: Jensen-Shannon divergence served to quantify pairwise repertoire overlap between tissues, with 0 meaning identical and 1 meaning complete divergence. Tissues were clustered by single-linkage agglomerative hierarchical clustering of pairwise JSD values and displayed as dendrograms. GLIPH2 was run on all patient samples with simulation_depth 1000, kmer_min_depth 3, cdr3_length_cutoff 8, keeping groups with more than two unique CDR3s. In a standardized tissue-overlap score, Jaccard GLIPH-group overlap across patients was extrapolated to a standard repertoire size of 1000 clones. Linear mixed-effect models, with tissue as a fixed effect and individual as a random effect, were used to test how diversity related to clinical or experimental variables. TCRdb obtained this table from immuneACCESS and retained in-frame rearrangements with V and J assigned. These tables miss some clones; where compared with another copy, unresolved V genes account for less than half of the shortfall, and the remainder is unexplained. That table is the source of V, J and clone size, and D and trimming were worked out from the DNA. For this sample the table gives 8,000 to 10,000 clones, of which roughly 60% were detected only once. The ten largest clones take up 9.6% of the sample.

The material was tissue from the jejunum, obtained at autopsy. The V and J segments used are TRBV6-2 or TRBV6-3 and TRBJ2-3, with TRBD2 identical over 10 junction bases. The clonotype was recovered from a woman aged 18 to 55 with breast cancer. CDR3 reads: CASSYELAGDTQYF. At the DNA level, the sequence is TGTGCCAGCAGTTACGAACTAGCGGGGGATACGCAGTATTTT.